This record concerns one TCR beta chain sequence. It was around 320 ng DNA, about 30,000 T cell genomes, that went into each replicate PCR of unsorted PBMC. Assay used: immunoSEQ multiplex PCR; TCRdb lists only in-frame clones, some missing. The table records some 490,000 clones, roughly 80% of them present only once. The sample is drawn from a study of shared clonotypes between healthy human individuals. Germline V gene data show CDR1 as KGHSH and CDR2 as LQKENI. Trimming removed 6 bases from V and 4 bases from J; junction bases left unmatched: 11. The CDR3 runs 15 residues. Healthy HIV-negative adults without recent acute infections or vaccinations served as donors. Every contributor of samples was a Caucasian grown-up residing in Nashville, Tennessee.

Sequencing used PBMCs. The TCR was taken from a woman aged 40 to 50 in good health. Some clones in this sample may be carry-over from other donors' samples. The chain joins TRBV18 to TRBJ1-1; 7 positions match TRBD1. The CDR3 region is CASSERQGRTTEAFF. CDR3 DNA sequence: TGTGCCAGCTCCGAAAGACAGGGAAGGACCACTGAAGCTTTCTTT.